This TCR beta chain was found in a study of spatial heterogeneity in lung cancer. Across the whole study: The donor group consisted of approximately 77 patients who had untreated, early-stage non-small cell lung cancer. Available follow-up PBMC samples were sequenced, at a median of about two years post-resection.

CDR1 and CDR2 from the germline V gene are MNHNS and SASEGT. V lost 0 bases, J lost 11 bases, and 20 bases lay in between. CDR3 length: 16 residues. In TCRdb, the 5' RACE reads were re-called with MiXCR into one record per CDR3 protein. This table has fewer than 150,000 distinct CDR3 sequences, 10% to 12% appearing once. Regarding time point: blood at routine non-recurrence follow-up after resection. The sequence was obtained from a female donor with early-stage non-small cell lung cancer. The sequences come from PBMCs, collected at follow-up. The chain couples TRBV6-1 to TRBJ1-5; D is possibly TRBD1 (5 bases). CDR3 loop: CASSEALGPLIWSQHF. The CDR3 coding sequence is TGTGCCAGCAGTGAAGCGTTGGGACCGCTTATTTGGTCCCAGCATTTT.